This T cell receptor beta chain was sequenced during a study of blood T cell repertoires in COVID-19. Across the study: Researchers got acute and convalescent COVID-19 samples from the United States, Italy and Spain. PBMCs, B-cell-depleted T cells, or T cells were the source of the cDNA or gDNA that made up the material.

The CDR3 has 17 residues. The V and J ends lost 6 bases and 2 bases, in that order; junction bases with no gene match: 9. The germline V gene has CDR1 SGHTA and CDR2 FQGNSA. How the authors handled the data: Amplification of reference gene primers was used by the study to estimate nucleated cell counts. The table came from immunoSEQ multiplex PCR; TCRdb's copy has only in-frame clones and leaves some out. Clonal size and the V and J genes are those of that table, whereas D and trimming came from the DNA. The data show around 92,000 clones, about 82% seen once. The rearrangement links TRBV7-2 to TRBJ1-6; TRBD1 agrees at 8 bases. Sequences were obtained from peripheral blood. This TCR was sampled from a human donor in a cohort sampled during active COVID-19. The CDR3 spells CASSPDRGSTYNSPLHF. The DNA for the CDR3 is TGTGCCAGCAGTCCCGACAGGGGAAGCACCTATAATTCACCCCTCCACTTT. Looking up the rest from reference TRBV7-2 and TRBJ1-6 gives the full variable domain: GAGVSQSPSNKVTEKGKDVELRCDPISGHTALYWYRQSLGQGLEFLIYFQGNSAPDKSGLPSDRFSAERTGGSVSTLTIQRTQQEDSAVYLCASSPDRGSTYNSPLHFGNGTRLTVT.